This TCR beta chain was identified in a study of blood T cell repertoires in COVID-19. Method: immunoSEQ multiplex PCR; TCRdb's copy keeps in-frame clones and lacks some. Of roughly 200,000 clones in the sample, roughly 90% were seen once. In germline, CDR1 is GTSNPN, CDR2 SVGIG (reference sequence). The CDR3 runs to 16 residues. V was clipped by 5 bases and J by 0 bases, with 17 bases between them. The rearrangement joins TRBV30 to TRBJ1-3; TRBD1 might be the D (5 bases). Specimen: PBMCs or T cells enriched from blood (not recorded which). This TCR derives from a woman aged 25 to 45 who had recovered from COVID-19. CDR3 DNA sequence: TGTGCCTGGGGGGAGGGACGGAAATACTCTGGAAACACCATATATTTT. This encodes CAWGEGRKYSGNTIYF.